These 13 T cell receptor beta chains originate from one sample sequenced in a study of neoadjuvant anti-PD-1 for oral cavity cancer. Sequencing was performed with immunoSEQ multiplex PCR; in TCRdb, only in-frame clones are kept and a portion is missing. The data show around 65,000 clones, 86% seen once. Time point indicated: after neoadjuvant nivolumab, at surgical resection. The input for sequencing was PBMCs, taken after nivolumab (anti-PD-1) treatment. These receptors originate from a person between 35 and 79 years old with oral cavity squamous cell carcinoma.

V and J are TRBV10-3 and TRBJ1-2; 7 bases are shared with TRBD1. The CDR3 extends over 13 amino acids. V lost 7 bases to trimming and J lost 5 bases; unmatched junction nucleotides: 7. Germline CDR1 and CDR2: ENHRY and SYGVKD. CDR3 region: CAITQGGNYGYTF. DNA of the CDR3: TGTGCCATCACCCAGGGGGGAAATTATGGCTACACCTTC.

The chain links TRBV5-4 to TRBJ1-3, with D maybe TRBD1 (5 bases). The germline V and J ends were trimmed by 4 bases and 4 bases, with 9 bases remaining between them. CDR1 and CDR2 from the germline V gene are SGHNT and YYREEE (reference sequence). This CDR3 is built from 13 residues. The CDR3 reads CASSSNRGNTIYF. The CDR3 DNA reads TGTGCCAGCAGCAGTAACAGGGGAAACACCATATATTTT.

The chain couples TRBV5-1 to TRBJ2-2; TRBD2 matches at 10 bases. The CDR3 is 16 amino acids. Germline V gene data show CDR1 as SGHRS and CDR2 as YFSETQ. Trimming took 3 bases from V and 2 from J; bases not matched to a gene: 4. This chain's CDR3 is CASSSASGGNTGELFF. CDR3 DNA sequence: TGCGCCAGCAGCTCCGCTAGCGGGGGTAACACCGGGGAGCTGTTTTTT.

V usage is TRBV19 and J usage is TRBJ2-2, with TRBD1 as a possible D gene (5 bases). The germline CDR1 and CDR2 sequences are LNHDA and SQIVND (reference sequence). The CDR3 spans 14 residues. The ends were cut back, 5 bases at V and 5 bases at J, with 12 bases in the middle. This chain's CDR3 is CASSDRLGTGELFF. The CDR3 DNA reads TGTGCCAGTAGTGACAGATTGGGGACCGGGGAGCTGTTTTTT.

The chain carries TRBV5-1 and TRBJ1-5; TRBD1 aligns across 7 bases. With 3 bases clipped from V and 5 bases from J, the junction kept 8 bases outside the gene matches. This CDR3 comprises 15 residues. Germline V gene lookup returns CDR1 SGHRS and CDR2 YFSETQ. The CDR3 region is CASSSRTGPDQPQHF. CDR3 sequence (DNA): TGCGCCAGCAGCTCCCGGACAGGTCCGGATCAGCCCCAGCATTTT.

This chain joins TRBV6-6 and TRBJ2-7; 7 positions agree with TRBD1. The CDR3 is 14 residues long. J was trimmed by 5 bases and V by 6 bases; bases with no gene match: 10. Germline CDR1 reads MNHNY; CDR2 reads SVGAGI (reference sequence). CDR3 loop: CASSTTTGSHEQYF. The CDR3 nucleotides are TGTGCCAGCAGCACGACGACAGGGAGCCACGAGCAGTACTTC.

This chain connects TRBV2 to TRBJ1-2; maybe TRBD1 (6 bases). The germline V gene encodes CDR1 SNHLY and CDR2 FYNNEI. V was clipped by 6 bases and J by 4 bases, with 15 bases between them. The CDR3 has 14 amino acids. The CDR3: CASSYREGAYGYTF. The DNA for the CDR3 is TGTGCCAGCAGCTACAGGGAAGGAGCCTATGGCTACACCTTC. The whole variable domain, filled in from reference TRBV2 and TRBJ1-2, reads EPEVTQTPSHQVTQMGQEVILRCVPISNHLYFYWYRQILGQKVEFLVSFYNNEISEKSEIFDDQFSVERPDGSNFTLKIRSTKLEDSAMYFCASSYREGAYGYTFGSGTRLTVV.

The V call is TRBV7-9, the J call TRBJ2-1; possible D gene TRBD2, 6 bases. V lost 5 bases and J lost 2, with 13 bases in between. The CDR3 consists of 15 residues. CDR1 is SEHNR, CDR2 FQNEAQ, per germline (reference sequence). CDR3 sequence: CASSPSEQTYNEQFF. The CDR3 DNA reads TGTGCCAGCAGCCCTAGCGAGCAGACCTACAATGAGCAGTTCTTC. The full variable domain, completed using reference TRBV7-9 and TRBJ2-1, is DTGVSQNPRHKITKRGQNVTFRCDPISEHNRLYWYRQTLGQGPEFLTYFQNEAQLEKSRLLSDRFSAERPKGSFSTLEIQRTEQGDSAMYLCASSPSEQTYNEQFFGPGTRLTVL.

This clone was found once. The chain carries TRBV7-2 and TRBJ1-4, with D unclear. V was cut by 2 bases and J by 3 bases, with 7 bases left in between. The germline V gene has CDR1 SGHTA and CDR2 FQGNSA. CDR3 length: 14 residues. DNA for the CDR3: TGTGCCAGCAGCTTATCATCCTCTAATGAAAAACTGTTTTTT. Translating it yields CASSLSSSNEKLFF.

The chain links TRBV13 to TRBJ1-2, with D perhaps TRBD1 (5 bases). The CDR3 contains 14 residues. V was cut by 4 bases and J by 0 bases, with 9 bases left in between. Germline CDR1 reads PRHDT; CDR2 reads FYEKMQ (reference sequence). In DNA, the CDR3 is TGTGCCAGCAGCTCCACAGGAGCTAACTATGGCTACACCTTC. This codes for CASSSTGANYGYTF.

This clone appeared a single time. CDR3 sequence reads: CSVVGTGGFGEAKNIQYF. The CDR3 DNA reads as TGCAGCGTTGTAGGGACAGGGGGTTTCGGGGAAGCCAAAAACATTCAGTACTTC. The chain has TRBV29-1 and TRBJ2-4, with TRBD1 identical over 11 bases. The germline CDR1 and CDR2 sequences are SQVTM and ANQGSEA. V was clipped by 4 bases and J by 0 bases; unmatched bases: 11. This CDR3 spans 18 amino acids.

The CDR3 nucleotides are TGCGCCAGCAGAAAGACAGGAGCGAACACCGGGGAGCTGTTTTTT. It specifies CASRKTGANTGELFF. The V and J genes are TRBV5-1 and TRBJ2-2, with TRBD1 as a possible D gene (6 bases). The CDR3 is 15 amino acids. Germline V lookup: CDR1 SGHRS, CDR2 YFSETQ. Trimming removed 5 bases at V and 0 bases at J, with 11 bases between.

This clone was counted only a few times. The chain has TRBV18 and TRBJ2-2; 7 bases map to TRBD1. Germline lookup yields CDR1 KGHSH and CDR2 LQKENI. The J segment lost 7 bases and the V segment lost 4 bases, leaving 9 bases of the junction unmatched. CDR3 length equals 15 residues. The CDR3 DNA reads TGTGCCAGCTCACTACACAGGGGAGACGGCGGGGAGCTGTTTTTT. It translates to CASSLHRGDGGELFF.